This T cell receptor beta chain came from a study of T cell repertoires in cytomegalovirus infection. The V gene's germline CDR1 is MNHEY and CDR2 SVGEGT. This CDR3 spans 15 amino acids. J was trimmed by 0 bases and V by 7 bases; bases with no gene match: 6. This clonotype has just a few counts. Its antigen is unknown. TCRdb independently ran MiXCR on the reads; one entry per CDR3 protein. The sample contains 95,000 to 120,000 distinct CDR3 sequences, 30% of which appear only once. This material consisted of CD8+ T cells from cultured PBMCs, taken from culture after CMV antigen stimulation. The gene calls are TRBV6-2 or TRBV6-3 and TRBJ2-1; 7 nucleotides line up with TRBD2. The sequence derives from a human donor in good health (CMV status not recorded). Some clones in this sample may be carry-over from other donors' samples. The CDR3 is CASTDGGSSYNEQFF. CDR3 bases: TGTGCCAGCACCGACGGGGGGAGCTCCTACAATGAGCAGTTCTTC.